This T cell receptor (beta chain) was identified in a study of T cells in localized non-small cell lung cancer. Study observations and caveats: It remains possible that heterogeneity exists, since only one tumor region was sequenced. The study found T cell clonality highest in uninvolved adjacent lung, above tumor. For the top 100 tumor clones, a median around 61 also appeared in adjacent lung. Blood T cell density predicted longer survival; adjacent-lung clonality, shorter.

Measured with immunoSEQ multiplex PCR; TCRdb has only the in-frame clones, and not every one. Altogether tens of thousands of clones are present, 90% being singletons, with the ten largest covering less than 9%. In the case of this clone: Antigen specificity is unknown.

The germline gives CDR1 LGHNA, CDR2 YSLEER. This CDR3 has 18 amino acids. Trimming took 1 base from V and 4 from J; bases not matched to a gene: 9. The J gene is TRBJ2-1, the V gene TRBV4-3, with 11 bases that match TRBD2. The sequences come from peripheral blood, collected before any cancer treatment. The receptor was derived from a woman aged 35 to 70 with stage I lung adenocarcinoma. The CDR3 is CASSQAPALAGDYNEQFF. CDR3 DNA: TGCGCCAGCAGCCAAGCTCCTGCACTAGCGGGAGATTACAATGAGCAGTTCTTC.